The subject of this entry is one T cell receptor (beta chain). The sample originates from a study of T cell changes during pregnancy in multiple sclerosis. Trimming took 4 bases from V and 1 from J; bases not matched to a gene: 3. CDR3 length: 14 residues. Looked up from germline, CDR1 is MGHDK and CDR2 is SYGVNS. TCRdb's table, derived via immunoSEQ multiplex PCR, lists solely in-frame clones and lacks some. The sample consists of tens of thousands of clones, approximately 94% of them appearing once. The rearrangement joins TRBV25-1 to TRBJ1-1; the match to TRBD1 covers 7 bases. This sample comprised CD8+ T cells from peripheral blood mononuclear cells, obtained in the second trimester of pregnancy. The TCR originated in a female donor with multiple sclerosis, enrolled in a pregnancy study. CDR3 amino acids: CASSVTGSNTEAFF. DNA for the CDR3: TGTGCCAGCAGTGTGACAGGGTCGAACACTGAAGCTTTCTTT.